This TCR beta chain was identified in a study of blood T cells in healthy people across ages. Each donor had around 9.8 milliliters of peripheral blood drawn. RNA extraction gave at least 5 micrograms of total RNA per sample. PCR was performed a second time for about 7 to 12 cycles using a sample-barcoded 5' primer and a J-beta primer mix. TCRdb re-derived calls from the 5' RACE reads in MiXCR, one entry per CDR3 protein. Among around 650,000 distinct CDR3 sequences listed, around two fifths were seen once. This clonotype was seen repeatedly, ten times or more. Trimming pared 3 bases from V and 5 bases from J, leaving 13 bases between. Germline CDR1 is SQVTM and CDR2 is ANQGSEA. The CDR3 has 13 amino acids.

The sequence derives from a man aged 80 or over in good health. Sample: blood. J is TRBJ2-5 and V is TRBV29-1; D gene uncertain. CDR3 sequence reads: CSVENRLGETQYF. CDR3 coding DNA: TGCAGCGTTGAGAACCGCCTGGGGGAGACCCAGTACTTC.